This T cell receptor (beta chain) was captured in a study of spatial heterogeneity in lung cancer. Via MiXCR, TCRdb re-called the 5' RACE reads, giving one row per CDR3 protein. The repertoire consists of some 10,000 distinct CDR3 sequences, with roughly 13% occurring once and the leading ten covering approximately 42%. V shed 5 bases, J shed 5 bases, and the junction held 7 bases outside the gene matches. CDR3 length: 15 amino acids. The V gene's germline CDR1 is SGHTA and CDR2 FQGNSA. This clonotype was detected only a few times. Its antigen is still unknown. Noted time point: sample taken at primary tumor resection. Findings of the study overall: Counts of expanded alpha and beta TCRs within tumors tracked the tumor nonsynonymous mutation count.

The chain is built from TRBV7-2 and TRBJ2-2; 8 bases are shared with TRBD1. The receptor was isolated from a male donor with early-stage non-small cell lung cancer. Sequenced here: lung tumor tissue, sampled at surgery. In DNA, the CDR3 is TGTGCCAGCAGCCAACTGACAGGGGTAACCGGGGAGCTGTTTTTT. Encoded protein: CASSQLTGVTGELFF.